The 14 T cell receptor beta chains reported below all come from one sample, sequenced in a study of CD8 T cells in Susac syndrome. RNA amounts of roughly 0.5 to 1 ug underwent reverse transcription with random hexamers. Each CDR3 protein gets one entry after TCRdb re-called the immunoSEQ multiplex PCR reads with MiXCR. Of about 120,000 distinct CDR3 sequences in the sample, just under 95% were seen once. The sample taken for sequencing was CD8+ T cells from PBMCs. Receptors were obtained from a human donor with Susac syndrome.

The chain combines TRBV7-8 with TRBJ2-1; TRBD2 agrees at 7 bases. With 2 bases clipped from V and 4 bases from J, the junction kept 5 bases outside the gene matches. CDR3 length equals 15 residues. In germline, CDR1 is SGHVS, CDR2 FQNEAQ. In nucleotides, the CDR3 is TGTGCCAGCAGCTTATCGGCTAGCGGATACAATGAGCAGTTCTTC. Protein product: CASSLSASGYNEQFF.

V gene TRBV4-2 combines with J gene TRBJ2-3; TRBD2 matches 8 bases. The CDR3 has 15 residues. V lost 4 bases and J lost 2; bases outside the gene matches: 5. CDR1 and CDR2 (germline): LGHNA, YNFKEQ. CDR3: CASSPIAGITDTQYF. CDR3 coding DNA: TGTGCCAGCAGCCCCATAGCGGGGATCACAGATACGCAGTATTTT.

The chain is built from TRBV29-1 and TRBJ2-3; TRBD2 matches 8 bases. Germline-derived CDR1 and CDR2 are SQVTM and ANQGSEA. This CDR3 is built from 14 residues. V was pared by 5 bases and J by 2 bases, with 6 bases of the junction left unmatched. The CDR3 loop is CSVRTSGYTDTQYF. The CDR3 DNA sequence: TGCAGCGTTCGAACTAGCGGATACACAGATACGCAGTATTTT.

The chain employs TRBV15 and TRBJ2-3, with D tentatively TRBD1 (6 bases). From germline, CDR1 is LNHNV and CDR2 YYDKDF (reference sequence). This CDR3 region has 14 residues. The V end was cut by 0 bases, the J end by 2 bases, with 6 bases between. The CDR3 loop is CATSREGATDTQYF. CDR3 nucleotide sequence: TGTGCCACCAGCAGAGAGGGGGCCACAGATACGCAGTATTTT.

The J gene is TRBJ2-1, the V gene TRBV29-1; TRBD2 matches at 10 bases. The CDR3 consists of 14 residues. V shed 1 base, J shed 9 bases, and the junction held 6 bases outside the gene matches. Germline V lookup: CDR1 SQVTM, CDR2 ANQGSEA. Here the CDR3 reads CSVEGLAGVGEQFF. CDR3 DNA: TGCAGCGTTGAAGGTCTAGCGGGAGTGGGTGAGCAGTTCTTC.

This clonotype was counted only a few times. The V gene is TRBV4-1, the J gene TRBJ2-7; 7 nucleotides agree with TRBD1. From germline, CDR1 is MGHRA and CDR2 YSYEKL. V was pared by 1 base and J by 3 bases, with 9 bases of the junction left unmatched. The length of the CDR3 is 16 residues. Written as DNA, the CDR3 is TGCGCCAGCAGCCAAGGGCAGGGGGTTCCTGGCTACGAGCAGTACTTC. Translation: CASSQGQGVPGYEQYF.

The rearrangement joins TRBV7-9 to TRBJ2-7; no firm D call. Trimming shortened V by 1 base and J by 2 bases, and 15 bases separated the two germline ends. Germline loops: CDR1 SEHNR, CDR2 FQNEAQ (reference sequence). CDR3 length: 16 residues. The CDR3 DNA sequence: TGTGCCAGCAGCTTAGTTGGGCATGGCGGAGCCTACGAGCAGTACTTC. Amino acid sequence: CASSLVGHGGAYEQYF.

V usage is TRBV11-2 and J usage is TRBJ2-5; D might be TRBD2 (5 bases). V lost 1 base and J lost 0, with 6 bases in between. CDR3 length equals 14 residues. CDR1 SGHAT and CDR2 FQNNGV come from the germline V gene. The CDR3, as DNA: TGTGCCAGCAGCTTAGGGACTTACCAAGAGACCCAGTACTTC. As protein: CASSLGTYQETQYF.

The rearrangement links TRBV27 to TRBJ2-5; 10 bases agree with TRBD2. V lost 3 bases, J lost 9 bases, and 10 bases stayed unmatched. CDR1 and CDR2 (germline): MNHEY, SMNVEV (reference sequence). This CDR3 has 15 amino acids. CDR3 amino acids: CASSLTSGRIMAQYF. The CDR3 DNA follows: TGTGCCAGCAGTTTGACTAGCGGGCGGATAATGGCCCAGTACTTC.

This sequence joins TRBV6-5 and TRBJ2-1, with a possible D match to TRBD2 (6 bases). The CDR3 is made up of 13 amino acids. Germline lookup yields CDR1 MNHEY and CDR2 SVGAGI. Trimming removed 0 bases from V and 9 bases from J, with 9 bases in between. The CDR3: CASSYSGGSEQFF. The CDR3 DNA sequence: TGTGCCAGCAGTTACTCGGGGGGAAGTGAGCAGTTCTTC.

This sequence joins TRBV7-9 and TRBJ1-1; 7 bases align to TRBD1. In germline, CDR1 is SEHNR, CDR2 FQNEAQ (reference sequence). This CDR3 is built from 13 residues. With V trimmed by 7 bases and J by 7 bases, 9 bases remained unmatched. The CDR3 DNA sequence: TGTGCCAGCACACGGGTCACAGGGGATGAAGCTTTCTTT. Translated, it gives CASTRVTGDEAFF.

V gene TRBV7-9 combines with J gene TRBJ1-5; 8 bases agree with TRBD1. Germline loops: CDR1 SEHNR, CDR2 FQNEAQ (reference sequence). The CDR3 is 12 residues long. V dropped 5 bases and J dropped 10; count of bases not matched to a gene: 4. The CDR3 DNA reads TGTGCCAGCAGCGCTGGACAGGGTCCCCAGCATTTT. Translating gives CASSAGQGPQHF.

The rearrangement uses TRBV7-8 and TRBJ2-3, with 10 bases identical to TRBD2. The ends lost 0 bases at V and 4 bases at J; junction bases unmatched: 13. The CDR3 consists of 19 residues. Germline values: CDR1 SGHVS, CDR2 FQNEAQ. In nucleotides, the CDR3 is TGTGCCAGCAGCTTAGCTGAGGTGCTAGCGGGAGAATTCGCAGATACGCAGTATTTT. Its protein product is CASSLAEVLAGEFADTQYF.

The chain uses TRBV12-3 or TRBV12-4 and TRBJ1-6; D possibly corresponds to TRBD1 (5 bases). V was trimmed by 6 bases and J by 4 bases, leaving 7 bases between them. CDR3 length equals 13 residues. CDR3 sequence (DNA): TGTGCCAGCAGCAGGGCGTATAATTCACCCCTCCACTTT. It translates to CASSRAYNSPLHF.